The present T cell receptor (beta chain) was sequenced within a study of shared clonotypes between healthy human individuals. It was roughly 210 ng DNA, 28,000 or so T cell genomes, that sorted-subset replicate PCRs used. The data were produced by immunoSEQ multiplex PCR, yet TCRdb's version contains in-frame clones alone and is incomplete. The table shows roughly 2,300,000 clones, with about nine tenths occurring only once. This CDR3 region has 14 residues. CDR1 is MDHEN, CDR2 SYDVKM, per germline. With 10 bases removed from V and 4 bases from J, the gap between germline ends came to 17 bases. This clone was observed a single time.

This sequence joins TRBV28 and TRBJ1-3; possible D gene TRBD1, 6 bases. This clonotype originated in a young man in good health. Some clones in this sample may be carry-over from other donors' samples. What was sequenced was naive CD4+ T cells from PBMCs. Subset here: CD45RA+ positively selected. CDR3 bases: TGTGCCACTTCGGGGGGGGCTGGAGGAAACACCATATATTTT. Protein sequence: CATSGGAGGNTIYF.